Following are 17 T cell receptor beta chains from one sample sequenced in a study of TIL therapy for anti-PD-1-resistant metastatic lung cancer. This was the immunoSEQ v3 assay. This table comes from immunoSEQ multiplex PCR, and its TCRdb copy is limited to in-frame clones, with some not included. The sample yields tens of thousands of clones, around 79% seen once. Time point specified: pre-treatment sample, taken before nivolumab and TIL therapy. The sequencing used blood, collected at baseline. All receptors come from a man between 65 and 80 years old with non-small cell lung cancer.

The J gene is TRBJ2-1, the V gene TRBV6-1; no firm D call. The germline CDR1 and CDR2 sequences are MNHNS and SASEGT. The CDR3 contains 15 residues. V was trimmed by 4 bases and J by 4 bases, leaving 14 bases between them. The CDR3 nucleotides are TGTGCCAGCAGTGCCCGGACGTCATCTTACAATGAGCAGTTCTTC. It specifies CASSARTSSYNEQFF.

This clone was seen once. The V gene is TRBV6-1, the J gene TRBJ1-4; tentatively, D is TRBD1 (5 bases). V was cut by 0 bases and J by 8 bases, with 16 bases left in between. Germline CDR1 reads MNHNS; CDR2 reads SASEGT. There are 16 residues in the CDR3. The CDR3 bases are TGTGCCAGCAGTGAAGCGACGGGACCGTCGGGAGAAAAACTGTTTTTT. It yields the protein CASSEATGPSGEKLFF.

The chain recombines TRBV4-1 with TRBJ2-1; 10 nucleotides align to TRBD2. CDR3 size: 17 residues. Germline-derived CDR1 and CDR2 are MGHRA and YSYEKL. J was trimmed by 4 bases and V by 0 bases; bases with no gene match: 6. The CDR3 is CASSQEASGSLYNEQFF. The CDR3, as DNA: TGCGCCAGCAGCCAAGAGGCTAGCGGGAGCCTGTACAATGAGCAGTTCTTC.

The sample holds a few counts of this clone. The chain uses TRBV10-3 and TRBJ1-4, with 7 nucleotides matching TRBD1. The V segment lost 6 bases and the J segment 5 bases; nucleotides outside the gene matches: 9. Germline V gives CDR1 ENHRY, CDR2 SYGVKD. The CDR3 has 15 amino acids. Written as DNA, the CDR3 is TGTGCCATCAGCCCAGGGACAGCACTAAATGAAAAACTGTTTTTT. Its protein is CAISPGTALNEKLFF.

The chain combines TRBV11-2 with TRBJ2-7, with a tentative D call TRBD1 (7 bases). Between the trimmed V and J ends, which lost 1 base and 4 bases, there was a span of 11 bases. Germline V lookup: CDR1 SGHAT, CDR2 FQNNGV. The CDR3 is 14 amino acids. The CDR3 sequence: CASSLAGGSYEQYF. DNA for the CDR3: TGTGCCAGCAGCTTAGCAGGGGGGAGTTACGAGCAGTACTTC.

The chain couples TRBV5-1 to TRBJ2-7, with 9 positions matching TRBD1. Unmatched junction bases numbered 11, after V lost 4 bases and J lost 3 bases. The CDR3 is 16 amino acids. CDR1 is SGHRS and CDR2 is YFSETQ in the germline V gene. The CDR3 bases are TGCGCCAGCAGCGCTGCTTCCGGGACAGGGCTCTACGAGCAGTACTTC. This sequence encodes CASSAASGTGLYEQYF.

The chain combines TRBV7-9 with TRBJ2-3; 13 positions match TRBD2. This CDR3 has 16 amino acids. With 3 bases clipped from V and 6 bases from J, the junction kept 6 bases outside the gene matches. CDR1 and CDR2 (germline): SEHNR, FQNEAQ (reference sequence). Written as DNA, the CDR3 is TGTGCCAGCAGCTTCACTAGCGGGAGGGCCCTCGATACGCAGTATTTT. This translates into CASSFTSGRALDTQYF.

The V and J genes are TRBV11-2 and TRBJ2-7; TRBD1 agrees at 8 bases. V shed 4 bases, J shed 0 bases, and the junction held 5 bases outside the gene matches. The V gene's germline CDR1 is SGHAT and CDR2 FQNNGV. The CDR3 runs 15 residues. The CDR3 sequence is CASSSRTGSSYEQYF. DNA of the CDR3: TGTGCCAGCAGCTCTCGGACAGGGAGCTCCTACGAGCAGTACTTC.

J is TRBJ2-1 and V is TRBV15, with 10 nucleotides matching TRBD2. With V trimmed by 0 bases and J by 0 bases, 8 bases remained unmatched. The CDR3 contains 19 residues. The germline V gene has CDR1 LNHNV and CDR2 YYDKDF (reference sequence). This CDR3 is CATSRDRSSGSLSYNEQFF. The CDR3 region has the DNA TGTGCCACCAGCAGAGATCGTTCTAGCGGGAGTCTCTCCTACAATGAGCAGTTCTTC.

The gene calls are TRBV4-1 and TRBJ2-3; 10 bases fit TRBD2. Trimming at V came to 2 bases and at J to 4 bases, leaving 9 bases not matched to a gene. This CDR3 has 17 amino acids. The germline CDR1 and CDR2 sequences are MGHRA and YSYEKL. CDR3 nucleotide sequence: TGCGCCAGCAGCCAATTAAGTGGGACTAGCGACGCAGATACGCAGTATTTT. Its protein is CASSQLSGTSDADTQYF.

The V gene is TRBV6-5, the J gene TRBJ2-1, with no clear D. Germline assignment: CDR1 MNHEY and CDR2 SVGAGI. The CDR3 extends over 13 amino acids. V was clipped by 5 bases and J by 6 bases, with 11 bases between them. CDR3 protein: CASSAVAVNEQFF. The CDR3 coding sequence is TGTGCCAGCAGTGCCGTTGCGGTCAATGAGCAGTTCTTC.

The count of this clone is one. The CDR3 DNA reads as TGTGCCAGCAGTGAAGCGGGGCGGGAGGCCTACTACGAGCAGTACTTC. Protein sequence: CASSEAGREAYYEQYF. The J gene is TRBJ2-7, the V gene TRBV6-1; 8 positions match TRBD2. CDR3 length equals 16 residues. Germline V gives CDR1 MNHNS, CDR2 SASEGT. The ends lost 0 bases at V and 3 bases at J; junction bases unmatched: 7.

The rearrangement links TRBV7-8 to TRBJ2-7, with D possibly being TRBD1 or TRBD2 (5 bases each). The CDR3 has 14 amino acids. V was shortened by 9 bases and J by 0 bases, with 15 bases between the two germline ends. In germline, CDR1 is SGHVS, CDR2 FQNEAQ. CDR3 sequence (DNA): TGTGCCAGTAAAGTGGGACGCAGCTCCTACGAGCAGTACTTC. Translation: CASKVGRSSYEQYF.

This clone occurred once. J is TRBJ2-3 and V is TRBV6-5, with D perhaps matching TRBD1 (7 bases). The CDR3 is made up of 15 amino acids. The germline CDR1 and CDR2 sequences are MNHEY and SVGAGI. V was clipped by 2 bases and J by 5 bases, with 14 bases between them. Written as DNA, the CDR3 is TGTGCCAGCAGTTACGCCAGGGGGGTAGGAGATACGCAGTATTTT. Translation gives CASSYARGVGDTQYF.

The gene calls are TRBV5-4 and TRBJ2-7; no reliable D call. Germline CDR1 SGHNT, CDR2 YYREEE (reference sequence). The ends were cut back, 0 bases at V and 5 bases at J, with 15 bases in the middle. The CDR3 covers 15 residues. The CDR3 DNA reads as TGTGCCAGCAGCTTGGGGAGTTACACAAAAAACGAGCAGTACTTC. This translates into CASSLGSYTKNEQYF. Full variable domain (remainder filled in from reference TRBV5-4 and TRBJ2-7): ETGVTQSPTHLIKTRGQQVTLRCSSQSGHNTVSWYQQALGQGPQFIFQYYREEENGRGNFPPRFSGLQFPNYSSELNVNALELDDSALYLCASSLGSYTKNEQYFGPGTRLTVT.

V and J are TRBV7-2 and TRBJ2-2; 9 bases map to TRBD2. The germline V gene has CDR1 SGHTA and CDR2 FQGNSA. CDR3 length: 16 amino acids. J was trimmed by 8 bases and V by 1 base; bases with no gene match: 8. In nucleotides, the CDR3 is TGTGCCAGCAGCTTAGGGGCTAGCGGGACAAGAGGGGAGCTGTTTTTT. It yields the protein CASSLGASGTRGELFF.

The CDR3 DNA sequence: TGTGCCAGCAGTTTCGGGGTGTACACTGAAGCTTTCTTT. Translation gives CASSFGVYTEAFF. V and J are TRBV28 and TRBJ1-1; unclear D gene. The CDR3 length is 13 residues. Trimming stripped 3 bases from V and 3 bases from J, with 8 bases between. Per the germline V gene, CDR1 is MDHEN and CDR2 is SYDVKM.